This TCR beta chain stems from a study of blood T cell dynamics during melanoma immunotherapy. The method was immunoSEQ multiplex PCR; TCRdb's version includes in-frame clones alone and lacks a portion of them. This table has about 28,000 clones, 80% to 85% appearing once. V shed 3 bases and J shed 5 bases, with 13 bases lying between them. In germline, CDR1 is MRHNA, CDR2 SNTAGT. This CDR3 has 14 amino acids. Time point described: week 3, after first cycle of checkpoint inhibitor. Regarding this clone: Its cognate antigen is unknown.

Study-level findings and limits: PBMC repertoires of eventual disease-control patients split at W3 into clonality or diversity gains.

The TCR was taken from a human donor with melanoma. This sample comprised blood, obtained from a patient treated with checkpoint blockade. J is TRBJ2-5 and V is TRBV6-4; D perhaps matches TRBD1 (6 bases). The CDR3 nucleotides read TGTGCCAGCAGTGAACAACAGGGAAGCGAGACCCAGTACTTC. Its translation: CASSEQQGSETQYF.